This T cell receptor beta chain was documented in a study of pediatric ulcerative colitis. Study summary: Disease was pancolitis in about 7 and left-sided in two, histology-confirmed.

Profiled with immunoSEQ multiplex PCR; TCRdb holds only in-frame clones, not every one. Found here are approximately 32,000 clones, roughly 78% of them singletons; the top ten hold approximately 4%. Ulcerative colitis patients received no immunosuppressive medication before the diagnostic colonoscopy. The CDR3 is 18 residues long. CDR1 is SGHVS, CDR2 FNYEAQ, per germline. V was clipped by 0 bases and J by 2 bases, with 16 bases between them. For this clone: Its antigen remains unidentified.

Findings and limits, study-wide: Blood samples from a couple of patients yielded substantially fewer templates and were excluded from blood-rectal overlap analysis. This repertoire reflects total lymphocytes rather than subpopulations like regulatory T cells.

The chain carries TRBV7-6 and TRBJ1-4, with unresolved D. The specimen sequenced was blood. This sequence was found in a boy between 10 and 17 years old with severe ulcerative colitis. Here the CDR3 reads CASSLAHVGMGTNEKLFF. For the CDR3, the DNA is TGTGCCAGCAGCTTAGCTCACGTAGGGATGGGCACTAATGAAAAACTGTTTTTT.